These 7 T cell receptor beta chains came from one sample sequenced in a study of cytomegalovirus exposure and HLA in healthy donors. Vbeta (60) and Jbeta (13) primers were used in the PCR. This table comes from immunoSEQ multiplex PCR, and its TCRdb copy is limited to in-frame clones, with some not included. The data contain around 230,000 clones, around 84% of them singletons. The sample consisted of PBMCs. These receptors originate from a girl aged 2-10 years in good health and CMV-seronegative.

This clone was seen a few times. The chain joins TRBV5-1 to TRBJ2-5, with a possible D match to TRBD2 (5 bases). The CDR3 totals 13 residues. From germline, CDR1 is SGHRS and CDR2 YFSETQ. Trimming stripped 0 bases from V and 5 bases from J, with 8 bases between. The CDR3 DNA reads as TGCGCCAGCAGCTTGGCAAGGAGGGAGACCCAGTACTTC. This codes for CASSLARRETQYF.

As DNA, the CDR3 is TGTGCCAGTAGTATGGAGGGCAGGGGGTTTACTAGCACAGATACGCAGTATTTT. This encodes CASSMEGRGFTSTDTQYF. The J gene is TRBJ2-3, the V gene TRBV19; D might be TRBD1 (7 bases). Germline V gene lookup returns CDR1 LNHDA and CDR2 SQIVND (reference sequence). Trimming left V 3 bases short and J 0 bases short, with 19 bases between. This CDR3 contains 18 residues.

In nucleotides, the CDR3 is TGCGCCAGCATTCGCGGGGGGCTAAATGAGCAGTTCTTC. Its translation is CASIRGGLNEQFF. The chain uses TRBV10-1 and TRBJ2-1; 8 nucleotides align to TRBD2. Looked up from germline, CDR1 is WNHNN and CDR2 is SYGVQD (reference sequence). Trimming took 7 bases from V and 7 from J; bases not matched to a gene: 6. The length of the CDR3 is 13 residues.

The chain's CDR3 is CASSYFSGGGSETQYF. Here the CDR3 DNA reads TGTGCCAGCAGTTACTTTTCAGGGGGTGGGAGTGAGACCCAGTACTTC. This chain uses TRBV6-5 with TRBJ2-5, with TRBD1 matching over 7 bases. This CDR3 has 16 amino acids. The J segment lost 5 bases and the V segment lost 1 base, leaving 10 bases of the junction unmatched. The V gene's germline CDR1 is MNHEY and CDR2 SVGAGI.

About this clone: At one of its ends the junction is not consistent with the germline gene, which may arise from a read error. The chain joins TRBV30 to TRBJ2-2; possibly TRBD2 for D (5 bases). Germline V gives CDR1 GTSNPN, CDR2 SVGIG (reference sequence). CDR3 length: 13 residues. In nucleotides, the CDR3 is TGTGCTTCTCACAAGAAGGGCACCGGGGAGCTGTCTTTT. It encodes CASHKKGTGELSF.

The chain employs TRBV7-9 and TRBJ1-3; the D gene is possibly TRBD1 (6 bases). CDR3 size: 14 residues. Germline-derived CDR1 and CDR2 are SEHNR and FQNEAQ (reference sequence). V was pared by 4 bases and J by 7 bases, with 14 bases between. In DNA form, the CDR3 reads TGTGCCAGCAGCTCCCCAGGGACATTCAACACCATATATTTT. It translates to CASSSPGTFNTIYF.

The CDR3 protein is CASSLAGTGGRSGNTIYF. CDR3 nucleotides: TGTGCCAGCAGCTTAGCAGGGACAGGGGGCCGCTCTGGAAACACCATATATTTT. The chain is built from TRBV7-9 and TRBJ1-3; 12 positions match TRBD1. Germline V gene data show CDR1 as SEHNR and CDR2 as FQNEAQ (reference sequence). Trimming cost V 0 bases and J 0 bases; bases outside gene matches: 3. This CDR3 has 18 amino acids. The entire variable domain, with the rest obtained from reference TRBV7-9 and TRBJ1-3, is as follows: DTGVSQNPRHKITKRGQNVTFRCDPISEHNRLYWYRQTLGQGPEFLTYFQNEAQLEKSRLLSDRFSAERPKGSFSTLEIQRTEQGDSAMYLCASSLAGTGGRSGNTIYFGEGSWLTVV.